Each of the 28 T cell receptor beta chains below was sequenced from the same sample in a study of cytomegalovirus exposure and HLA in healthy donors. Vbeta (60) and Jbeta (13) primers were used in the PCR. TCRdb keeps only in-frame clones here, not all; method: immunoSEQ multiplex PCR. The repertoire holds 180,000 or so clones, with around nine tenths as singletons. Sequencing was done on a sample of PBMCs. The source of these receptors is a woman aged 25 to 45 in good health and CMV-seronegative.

CDR3 protein: CASSLTGGVLTYEQYF. Here the CDR3 DNA reads TGTGCCAGCAGCTTAACCGGAGGGGTCTTAACCTACGAGCAGTACTTC. The chain is built from TRBV7-3 and TRBJ2-5, with a possible D match to TRBD2 (6 bases). The DNA end lines up better with TRBJ2-7; the J call may be wrong. The V gene's germline CDR1 is SGHTA and CDR2 FQGTGA. This CDR3 has 16 amino acids.

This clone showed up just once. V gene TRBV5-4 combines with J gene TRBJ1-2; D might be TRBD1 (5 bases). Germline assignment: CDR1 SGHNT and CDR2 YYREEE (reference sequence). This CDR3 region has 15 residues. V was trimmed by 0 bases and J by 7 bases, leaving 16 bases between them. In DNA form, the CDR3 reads TGTGCCAGCAGCTTGGAAGGGCAGGGTCGTGTTGGCTACACCTTC. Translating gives CASSLEGQGRVGYTF.

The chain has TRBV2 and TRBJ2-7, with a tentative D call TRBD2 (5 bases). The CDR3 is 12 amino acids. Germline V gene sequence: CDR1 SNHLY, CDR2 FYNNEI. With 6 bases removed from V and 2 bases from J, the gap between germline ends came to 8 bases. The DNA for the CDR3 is TGTGCCAGCAGCCCCGGGACCTACGAGCAGTACTTC. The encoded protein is CASSPGTYEQYF.

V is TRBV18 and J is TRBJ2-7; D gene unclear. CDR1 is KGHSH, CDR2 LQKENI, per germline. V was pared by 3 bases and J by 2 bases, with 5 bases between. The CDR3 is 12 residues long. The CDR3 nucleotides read TGTGCCAGCTCACCGTCCACCTACGAGCAGTACTTC. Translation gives CASSPSTYEQYF.

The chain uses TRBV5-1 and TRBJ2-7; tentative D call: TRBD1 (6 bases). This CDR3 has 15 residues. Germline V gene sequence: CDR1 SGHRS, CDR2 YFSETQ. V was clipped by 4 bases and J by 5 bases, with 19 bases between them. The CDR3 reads CASSPNPQGYDEQYF. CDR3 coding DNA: TGCGCCAGCAGCCCCAACCCCCAGGGGTACGACGAGCAGTACTTC.

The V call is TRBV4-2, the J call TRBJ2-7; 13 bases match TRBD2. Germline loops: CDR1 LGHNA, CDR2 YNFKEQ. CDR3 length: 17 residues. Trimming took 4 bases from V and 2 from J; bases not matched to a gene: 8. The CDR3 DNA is TGTGCCAGCAGCCTTTCGACTAGCGGGGGGATAGCCTACGAGCAGTACTTC. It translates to CASSLSTSGGIAYEQYF.

CDR3 bases: TGTGCCAGCAGTTACCCGGTGGCGGATAATGAAAAACTGTTTTTT. This gives the protein CASSYPVADNEKLFF. The chain carries TRBV6-6 and TRBJ1-4; no definite D call. CDR1 is MNHNY, CDR2 SVGAGI, per germline (reference sequence). V lost 2 bases and J 4 bases, leaving 11 bases between the germline ends. This CDR3 has 15 residues.

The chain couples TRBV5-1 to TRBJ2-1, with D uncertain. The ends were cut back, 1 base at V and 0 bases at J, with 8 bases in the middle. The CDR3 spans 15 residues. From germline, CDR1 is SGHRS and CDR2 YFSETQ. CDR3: CASSLLSSSYNEQFF. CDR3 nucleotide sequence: TGCGCCAGCAGCTTGTTGTCTAGCTCCTACAATGAGCAGTTCTTC.

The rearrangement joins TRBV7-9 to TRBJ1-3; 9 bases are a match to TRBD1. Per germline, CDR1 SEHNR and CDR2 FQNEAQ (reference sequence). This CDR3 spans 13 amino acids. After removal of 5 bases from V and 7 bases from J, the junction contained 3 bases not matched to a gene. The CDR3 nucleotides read TGTGCCAGCAGCCGGGACAGGGTGAACACCATATATTTT. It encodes CASSRDRVNTIYF.

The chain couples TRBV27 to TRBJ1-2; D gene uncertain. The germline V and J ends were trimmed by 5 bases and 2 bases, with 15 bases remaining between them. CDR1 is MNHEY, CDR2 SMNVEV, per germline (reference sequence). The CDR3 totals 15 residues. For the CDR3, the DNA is TGTGCCAGCAGTCCCACCCTGGCCGGGAACTATGGCTACACCTTC. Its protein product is CASSPTLAGNYGYTF.

The CDR3 spells CASSSLGGAGTGPYEQYF. The CDR3 bases are TGTGCCAGCAGTTCCCTAGGAGGAGCCGGGACAGGACCCTACGAGCAGTACTTC. The chain carries TRBV28 and TRBJ2-7; the match to TRBD1 covers 8 bases. Germline V gene lookup returns CDR1 MDHEN and CDR2 SYDVKM. V trimming: 4 bases; J trimming: 2 bases; junction bases outside the gene matches: 16. This CDR3 spans 18 amino acids.

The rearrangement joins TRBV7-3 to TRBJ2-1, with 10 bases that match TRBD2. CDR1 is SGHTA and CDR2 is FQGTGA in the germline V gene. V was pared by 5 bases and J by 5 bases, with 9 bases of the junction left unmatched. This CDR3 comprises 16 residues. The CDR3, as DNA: TGTGCCAGCAGCGATAGCGGGGGGTTTAATCACAATGAGCAGTTCTTC. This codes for CASSDSGGFNHNEQFF.

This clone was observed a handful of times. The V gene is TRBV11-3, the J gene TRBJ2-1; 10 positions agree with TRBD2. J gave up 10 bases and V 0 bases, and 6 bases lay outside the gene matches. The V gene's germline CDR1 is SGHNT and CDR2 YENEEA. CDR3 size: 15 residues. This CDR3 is CASSLDGLAEREQFF. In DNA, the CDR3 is TGTGCCAGCAGCTTAGACGGACTAGCGGAGAGGGAGCAGTTCTTC.

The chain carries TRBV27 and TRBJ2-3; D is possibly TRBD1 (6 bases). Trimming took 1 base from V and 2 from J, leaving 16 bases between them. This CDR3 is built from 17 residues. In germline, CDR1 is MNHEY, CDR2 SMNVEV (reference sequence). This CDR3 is CASSLWQQGGSTDTQYF. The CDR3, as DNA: TGTGCCAGCAGTTTATGGCAGCAAGGGGGATCCACAGATACGCAGTATTTT.

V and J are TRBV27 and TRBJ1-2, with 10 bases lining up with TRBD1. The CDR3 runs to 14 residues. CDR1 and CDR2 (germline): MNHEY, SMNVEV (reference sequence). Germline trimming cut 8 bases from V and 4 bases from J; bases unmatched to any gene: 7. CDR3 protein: CASARQGAVYGYTF. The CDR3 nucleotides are TGTGCCAGCGCCCGACAGGGGGCGGTCTATGGCTACACCTTC.

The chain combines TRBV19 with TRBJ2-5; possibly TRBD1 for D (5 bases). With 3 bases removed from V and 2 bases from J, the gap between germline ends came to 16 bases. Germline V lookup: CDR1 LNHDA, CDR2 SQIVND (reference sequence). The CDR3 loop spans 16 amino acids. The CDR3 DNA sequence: TGTGCCAGTAGTATTATAGGACGACAGCCTCAAGAGACCCAGTACTTC. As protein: CASSIIGRQPQETQYF.

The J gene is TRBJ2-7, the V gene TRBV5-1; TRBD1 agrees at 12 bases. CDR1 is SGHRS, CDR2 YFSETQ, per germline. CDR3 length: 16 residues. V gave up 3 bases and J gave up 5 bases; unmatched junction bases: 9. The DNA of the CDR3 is TGCGCCAGCAGCTCCCTGCCCGGGACAGGGGGCAACGAGCAGTACTTC. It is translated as CASSSLPGTGGNEQYF.

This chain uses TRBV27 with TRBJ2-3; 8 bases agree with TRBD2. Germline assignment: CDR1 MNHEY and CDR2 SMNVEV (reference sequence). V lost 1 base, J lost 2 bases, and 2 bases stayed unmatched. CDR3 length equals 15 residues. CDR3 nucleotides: TGTGCCAGCAGTTTATATGGACTAGCCACAGATACGCAGTATTTT. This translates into CASSLYGLATDTQYF.

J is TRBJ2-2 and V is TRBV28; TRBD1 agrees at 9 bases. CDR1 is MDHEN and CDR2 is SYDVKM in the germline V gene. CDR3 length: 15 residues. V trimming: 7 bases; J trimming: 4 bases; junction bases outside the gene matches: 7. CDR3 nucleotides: TGTGCCAGCACCCATCGGACAGGGGCCACCGGGGAGCTGTTTTTT. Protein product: CASTHRTGATGELFF.

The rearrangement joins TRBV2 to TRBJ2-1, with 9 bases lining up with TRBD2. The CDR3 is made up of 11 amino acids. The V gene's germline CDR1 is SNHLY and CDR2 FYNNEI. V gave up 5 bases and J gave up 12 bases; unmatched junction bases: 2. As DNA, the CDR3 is TGTGCCAGCAGTTATAGCGGGAGGCAGTTCTTC. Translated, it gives CASSYSGRQFF.

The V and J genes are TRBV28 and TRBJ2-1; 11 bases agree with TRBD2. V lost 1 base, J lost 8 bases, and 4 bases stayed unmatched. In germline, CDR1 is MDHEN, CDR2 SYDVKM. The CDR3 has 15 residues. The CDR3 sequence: CASSLSSGRIYEQFF. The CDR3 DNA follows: TGTGCCAGCAGTTTATCTAGCGGGAGGATCTATGAGCAGTTCTTC.

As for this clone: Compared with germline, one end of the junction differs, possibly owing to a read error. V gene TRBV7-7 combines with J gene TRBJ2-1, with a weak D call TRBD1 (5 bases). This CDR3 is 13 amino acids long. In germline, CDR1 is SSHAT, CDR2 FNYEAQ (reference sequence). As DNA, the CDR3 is TGTGCTAGCAGCCTATGGTGGGGCGATGAGCAGTTCTTC. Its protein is CASSLWWGDEQFF.

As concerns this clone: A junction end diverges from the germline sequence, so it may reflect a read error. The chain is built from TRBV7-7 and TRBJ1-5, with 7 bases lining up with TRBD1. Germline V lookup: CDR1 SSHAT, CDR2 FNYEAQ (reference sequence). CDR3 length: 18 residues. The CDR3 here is CASSQLLWTGLSNQPQHF. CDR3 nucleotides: TGTGCTAGCAGCCAACTCCTCTGGACAGGCCTTAGCAATCAGCCCCAGCATTTT.

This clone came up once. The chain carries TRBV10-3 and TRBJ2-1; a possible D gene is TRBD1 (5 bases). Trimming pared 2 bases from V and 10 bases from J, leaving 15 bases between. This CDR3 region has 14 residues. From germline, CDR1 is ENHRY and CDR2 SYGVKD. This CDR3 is CAISETGEWGEQFF. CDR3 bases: TGTGCCATCAGTGAGACGGGTGAGTGGGGCGAGCAGTTCTTC.

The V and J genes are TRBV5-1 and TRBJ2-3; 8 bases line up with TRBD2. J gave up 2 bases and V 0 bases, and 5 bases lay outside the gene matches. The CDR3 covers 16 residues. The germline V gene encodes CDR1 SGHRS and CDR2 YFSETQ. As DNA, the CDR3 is TGCGCCAGCAGCTTGGGAGTTAGCGGGACCACAGATACGCAGTATTTT. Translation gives CASSLGVSGTTDTQYF.

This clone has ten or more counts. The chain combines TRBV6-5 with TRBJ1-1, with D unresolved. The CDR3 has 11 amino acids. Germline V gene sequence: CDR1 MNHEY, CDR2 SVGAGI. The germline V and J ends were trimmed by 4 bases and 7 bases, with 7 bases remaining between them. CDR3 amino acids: CASSSRFEAFF. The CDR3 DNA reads TGTGCCAGCAGTTCCAGGTTTGAAGCTTTCTTT.

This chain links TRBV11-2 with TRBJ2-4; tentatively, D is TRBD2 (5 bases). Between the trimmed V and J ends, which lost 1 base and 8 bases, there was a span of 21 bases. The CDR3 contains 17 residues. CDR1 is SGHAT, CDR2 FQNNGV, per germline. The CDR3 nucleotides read TGTGCCAGCAGCTTAGTCACGGCTTGGTTCCGGGGTGACATTCAGTACTTC. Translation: CASSLVTAWFRGDIQYF.

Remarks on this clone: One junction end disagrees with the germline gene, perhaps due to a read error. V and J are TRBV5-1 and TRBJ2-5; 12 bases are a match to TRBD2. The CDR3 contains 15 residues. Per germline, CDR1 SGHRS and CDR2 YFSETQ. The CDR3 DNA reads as TGCGCCAGCAGCTGGGAACTAGCGGGGGGCCCGGGGGTTAACTTC. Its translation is CASSWELAGGPGVNF.